A selection of T cell receptor beta chains follows, all from one sample in a study of prognosis after radiotherapy for stage I lung cancer. TCRdb itself ran the multiplex PCR reads through MiXCR, one entry per CDR3 protein. The repertoire holds over 30,000 distinct CDR3 sequences, with approximately 25% as singletons. The sequences come from PBMCs, collected before or after stereotactic body radiation therapy (not recorded which). These receptor sequences come from a donor of 50 years or more with non-small cell lung cancer. CDR3s include the opening cysteine and the closing phenylalanine or tryptophan. The D gene is left open where the match is weak. The size entry is marked missing in some rows and otherwise reads once, few, many or a size class.

v_call	clone_size	j_call	d_call	cdr3_nt	cdr3_aa
TRBV19	many	TRBJ2-2	TRBD2	TGTGCCAGTAGTCTCGGGACTAGCGGGAGGGCCGTGGAGCTGTTTTTT	CASSLGTSGRAVELFF
TRBV28	NA	TRBJ1-1	NA	TGTGCCAGCACCCGGACAGTCCCGCTATACTACACTGAAGCTTTCTTT	CASTRTVPLYYTEAFF
TRBV6-2/TRBV6-3	many	TRBJ2-1	NA	TGTGCCATACGCGGATCGGCGAAAGAGCAGTTCTTC	CAIRGSAKEQFF
TRBV5-4	few	TRBJ2-5	TRBD2	TGTGCCAGCAGCAGAGATAGCGGGACTGGTATGAAGACCCAGTACTTC	CASSRDSGTGMKTQYF
TRBV29-1	many	TRBJ1-2	NA	TGCAGCGTTGAAGGTGGGGACTTCTATGGCTACACCTTC	CSVEGGDFYGYTF
TRBV20-1	NA	TRBJ2-5	TRBD1	TGCAGTGCCGATCCCAGTGGACAGGGGGGAGAGACCAAGTACTTC	CSADPSGQGGETKYF
TRBV7-8	many	TRBJ1-4	NA	TGTGCCAGCAGCACCTTCAGGAAAACTAATGAAAAACTGTTTTTT	CASSTFRKTNEKLFF
TRBV24-1	many	TRBJ1-5	TRBD1	TGTGCCACAGGGACAGACAATCAGCCCCAGCATTTT	CATGTDNQPQHF
TRBV19	many	TRBJ2-5	TRBD2	TGTGCCACCCGGGGTAGCGGGAATTCAGAGACCCAGTACTTC	CATRGSGNSETQYF
TRBV20-1	many	TRBJ2-3	NA	TGCAGTGCTCTACTATCACGGATCTTCAGTAGCACAGATACGCAGTATTTT	CSALLSRIFSSTDTQYF
TRBV15	many	TRBJ2-5	NA	TGTGCCACCAGCAGAGCCAGGGGTGAGACCCAGTACTTC	CATSRARGETQYF
TRBV6-1	many	TRBJ1-3	NA	TGTGCCAGCAGTCTGGGGACCGAAGGAAACACCATATATTTT	CASSLGTEGNTIYF
TRBV6-1	many	TRBJ2-7	TRBD2	TGTGCCAGCAGCCGTACTCCAGCGGGAGGGCTCTACGAGCAGTACTTC	CASSRTPAGGLYEQYF
TRBV5-1	many	TRBJ1-4	NA	TGCGCCAGCAGCCAGGGTGGGGATGAAAAACTGTTTTTT	CASSQGGDEKLFF
TRBV30	many	TRBJ1-6	NA	TGTGCCTCACCCACCAGGGGTGGGCGCAATTCACCCCTCCACTTT	CASPTRGGRNSPLHF
TRBV27	many	TRBJ2-2	NA	TGTGCCAGCAGTTTATCCGTTCCCGGGGAGCTGTTTTTT	CASSLSVPGELFF